A selection of T cell receptor beta chains follows, all from one sample in a study of T cell changes during pregnancy in multiple sclerosis. Produced via immunoSEQ multiplex PCR; TCRdb's table is partial and in-frame only. The sample consists of about 80,000 clones, 93% of them appearing once. The sample consisted of peripheral blood, taken after pregnancy. Receptors originate from a female donor in good health, enrolled as a control in a pregnancy study. CDR3s include the opening cysteine and the closing phenylalanine or tryptophan. The D gene is left open where the match is weak. Some rows have no size entry. The others give once, few or many, or a class for an expanded clone.

NA	TRBJ1-2	TRBV28	NA	CASSIQTDYGYTF	TGTGCCAGCAGTATACAGACCGACTATGGCTACACCTTC
NA	TRBJ1-5	TRBV19	TRBD1	CASSALDRDEEPQHF	TGTGCCAGTAGCGCGCTAGACAGGGACGAGGAGCCCCAGCATTTT
NA	TRBJ2-6	TRBV15	NA	CATSRLEGANVLTF	TGTGCCACCAGCAGATTAGAAGGGGCCAACGTCCTGACTTTC
NA	TRBJ2-6	TRBV4-2	TRBD2	CASSQDGASGGISGANVLTF	TGTGCCAGCAGCCAAGATGGGGCTAGCGGGGGGATCTCTGGGGCCAACGTCCTGACTTTC
NA	TRBJ2-1	TRBV7-9	TRBD2	CATVLAGLIEQFF	TGTGCCACTGTCCTAGCGGGTTTAATTGAGCAGTTCTTC
NA	TRBJ2-7	TRBV30	NA	CAWRRQKTYEQYF	TGTGCCTGGCGACGACAGAAAACCTACGAGCAGTACTTC
once	TRBJ1-5	TRBV27	TRBD1	CASSQGASNQPQHF	TGTGCCAGCAGCCAGGGGGCCAGCAATCAGCCCCAGCATTTT
NA	TRBJ1-2	TRBV10-3	NA	CAIGIGQGYGYTF	TGTGCCATCGGCATAGGACAAGGCTATGGCTACACCTTC
NA	TRBJ1-5	TRBV28	NA	CASSLNQINQPQHF	TGTGCCAGCAGTTTAAATCAGATCAATCAGCCCCAGCATTTT
NA	TRBJ2-7	TRBV9	TRBD2	CASSAFSGIAYEQYF	TGTGCCAGCAGCGCCTTCAGCGGGATTGCCTACGAGCAGTACTTC
NA	TRBJ2-1	TRBV11-3	TRBD2	CASSRTSGYNEQFF	TGTGCCAGCAGCCGAACTAGCGGATACAATGAGCAGTTCTTC
once	TRBJ1-3	TRBV6-6	NA	CASSYQVSGNTIYF	TGTGCCAGCAGTTACCAGGTCTCTGGAAACACCATATATTTT
once	TRBJ1-5	TRBV12-5	NA	CASSQGRNQPQHF	TGTGCTAGTAGCCAGGGGCGGAATCAGCCCCAGCATTTT
NA	TRBJ2-7	TRBV25-1	NA	CASSQGGRYEQYF	TGTGCCAGCAGTCAAGGAGGTCGCTACGAGCAGTACTTC
NA	TRBJ2-2	TRBV6-4	NA	CASTGGNTGELFF	TGTGCCAGCACCGGGGGGAACACCGGGGAGCTGTTTTTT
NA	TRBJ2-7	TRBV21-1	NA	CAARRNRDRAYEQYF	TGTGCCGCACGCCGCAACCGGGACAGGGCCTACGAGCAGTACTTC
NA	TRBJ2-2	TRBV7-9	NA	CASRETPGELFF	TGTGCCAGCAGAGAGACACCCGGGGAGCTGTTTTTT
NA	TRBJ1-3	TRBV5-4	NA	CASSLGGSSGNTIYF	TGTGCCAGCAGCTTGGGAGGGAGCTCTGGAAACACCATATATTTT
NA	TRBJ1-4	TRBV19	NA	CASSPGANEKLFF	TGTGCCAGTAGCCCTGGAGCTAATGAAAAACTGTTTTTT
NA	TRBJ2-2	TRBV6-1	NA	CASSDRERVAGELFF	TGTGCCAGCAGTGACCGGGAGAGGGTCGCCGGGGAGCTGTTTTTT
NA	TRBJ2-5	TRBV2	NA	CASSDYIRETQYF	TGTGCCAGCAGTGATTACATCCGAGAGACCCAGTACTTC
NA	TRBJ2-2	TRBV19	NA	CASSIQQGLAGELFF	TGTGCCAGTAGTATACAACAGGGTCTAGCCGGGGAGCTGTTTTTT
NA	TRBJ2-2	TRBV7-2	TRBD2	CASSLRTSGSTGELFF	TGTGCCAGCAGCTTGAGGACTAGCGGGAGTACCGGGGAGCTGTTTTTT
NA	TRBJ2-7	TRBV29-1	TRBD2	CSERTSGYEQYF	TGCAGCGAACGGACTAGCGGTTACGAGCAGTACTTC
NA	TRBJ2-7	TRBV6-5	NA	CASWSTSSYEQYF	TGTGCCAGCTGGAGCACGAGCTCCTACGAGCAGTACTTC
NA	TRBJ2-5	TRBV2	NA	CASSRDLQETQYF	TGTGCCAGCAGTCGGGACTTACAAGAGACCCAGTACTTC
NA	TRBJ2-1	TRBV11-2	TRBD2	CASSSSGLAGGLQFF	TGTGCCAGCAGCTCCTCCGGACTAGCGGGAGGCCTGCAGTTCTTC
NA	TRBJ2-5	TRBV18	NA	CASSHNWEQETQYF	TGTGCCAGCTCACATAATTGGGAGCAAGAGACCCAGTACTTC
NA	TRBJ1-2	TRBV20-1	NA	CSAKSNGYTF	TGCAGTGCCAAGTCTAACGGCTACACCTTC
NA	TRBJ2-1	TRBV6-5	TRBD2	CASRGIAGATNEQFF	TGTGCCAGTAGGGGGATAGCGGGAGCCACGAATGAGCAGTTCTTC
NA	TRBJ1-4	TRBV6-5	NA	CASSYSPRGEKLFF	TGTGCCAGCAGTTACTCCCCTAGGGGGGAAAAACTGTTTTTT
NA	TRBJ1-1	TRBV28	NA	CASYMNTEAFF	TGTGCCAGCTACATGAACACTGAAGCTTTCTTT
once	TRBJ1-5	TRBV28	NA	CASSQGGSNQPQHF	TGTGCCAGCAGTCAGGGAGGGAGCAATCAGCCCCAGCATTTT
NA	TRBJ1-5	TRBV28	NA	CASSPTGDQPQHF	TGTGCCAGCAGCCCGACAGGAGATCAGCCCCAGCATTTT
few	TRBJ1-2	TRBV14	NA	CASSQDYVYGYTF	TGTGCCAGCAGCCAAGACTACGTTTATGGCTACACCTTC
NA	TRBJ2-3	TRBV6-5	NA	CASSYSGGIGTDTQYF	TGTGCCAGCAGTTACTCGGGCGGGATAGGCACAGATACGCAGTATTTT
NA	TRBJ2-7	TRBV29-1	TRBD2	CSVEVLSGRSEQYF	TGCAGCGTTGAAGTTCTCAGCGGGAGGTCCGAGCAGTACTTC
NA	TRBJ2-6	TRBV28	TRBD2	CASRGGWANVLTF	TGTGCCAGCAGGGGGGGGTGGGCCAACGTCCTGACTTTC
NA	TRBJ2-1	TRBV9	NA	CASSVATLNEQFF	TGTGCCAGCAGCGTAGCTACACTAAATGAGCAGTTCTTC
NA	TRBJ1-2	TRBV19	NA	CASSIEGDGYTF	TGTGCCAGTAGTATAGAGGGAGATGGCTACACCTTC